The 30 T cell receptor beta chains presented below share a single source sample, sequenced in a study of T cell repertoires in cytomegalovirus infection. TCRdb re-called the reads through MiXCR, storing one row per CDR3 protein. The profile shows almost 300,000 distinct CDR3 sequences, 9.6% of them singletons. Sequenced input: PBMCs. Receptors were obtained from a human donor in good health (CMV status not recorded). Some clones in this sample may be carry-over from other donors' samples.

In this sample, this clonotype turned up many times. The V call is TRBV6-1, the J call TRBJ2-1, with TRBD2 identical over 7 bases. CDR3 size: 16 residues. CDR1 is MNHNS and CDR2 is SASEGT in the germline V gene. V was clipped by 7 bases and J by 2 bases; unmatched bases: 11. The CDR3: CASTPDGLETYNEQFF. The CDR3 nucleotides are TGTGCCAGCACCCCAGATGGACTAGAGACCTACAATGAGCAGTTCTTC.

This clonotype appeared a few times. This chain joins TRBV4-1 and TRBJ1-2; D unresolved. Germline V gene lookup returns CDR1 MGHRA and CDR2 YSYEKL. The CDR3 has 14 amino acids. The germline V and J ends were trimmed by 0 bases and 0 bases, with 5 bases remaining between them. In DNA, the CDR3 is TGCGCCAGCAGCCAAGAAGGCGCTAACTATGGCTACACCTTC. Translating gives CASSQEGANYGYTF.

This clonotype was found many times. This chain joins TRBV29-1 and TRBJ2-2, with 7 bases that match TRBD1. V was clipped by 4 bases and J by 4 bases; unmatched bases: 3. The CDR3 runs to 13 residues. Per the germline V gene, CDR1 is SQVTM and CDR2 is ANQGSEA. Written as DNA, the CDR3 is TGCAGCGTTGCTCACAGGGGCACCGGGGAGCTGTTTTTT. Amino acid sequence: CSVAHRGTGELFF.

This clonotype has at least ten counts. This chain connects TRBV9 to TRBJ2-7, with D hard to call. The length of the CDR3 is 11 residues. The V end was cut by 3 bases, the J end by 3 bases, with 4 bases between. The germline V gene encodes CDR1 SGDLS and CDR2 YYNGEE. The CDR3 nucleotides are TGTGCCAGCAGCGATTACTACGAGCAGTACGTC. This translates into CASSDYYEQYV.

This clonotype was picked up many times. The rearrangement links TRBV7-6 to TRBJ2-3, with D uncertain. There are 13 residues in the CDR3. Germline-derived CDR1 and CDR2 are SGHVS and FNYEAQ. V lost 0 bases, J lost 11 bases, and 12 bases lay in between. In DNA form, the CDR3 reads TGTGCCAGCAGCTTAGCTCCTCAATACGAGCAGTATTTT. It specifies CASSLAPQYEQYF.

In its sample, this clonotype was seen many times. The chain uses TRBV28 and TRBJ1-5; D possibly corresponds to TRBD1 (6 bases). Germline assignment: CDR1 MDHEN and CDR2 SYDVKM. Deletions cut 8 bases from V and 4 bases from J, with 9 bases between. The CDR3 runs 12 residues. The CDR3 nucleotides are TGTGCCAGCCAGGGGATGAATCAGCCCCAGCATTTT. It specifies CASQGMNQPQHF. Together with reference TRBV28 and TRBJ1-5, the CDR3 gives the full variable domain: DVKVTQSSRYLVKRTGEKVFLECVQDMDHENMFWYRQDPGLGLRLIYFSYDVKMKEKGDIPEGYSVSREKKERFSLILESASTNQTSMYLCASQGMNQPQHFGDGTRLSIL.

This clonotype was detected ten times or more. The chain joins TRBV11-3 to TRBJ2-2; D is unresolved. Germline V gene data show CDR1 as SGHNT and CDR2 as YENEEA. The V end lost 0 bases, the J end lost 8 bases, and 10 bases lay between the germline ends. The CDR3 is made up of 14 amino acids. The CDR3 is CASSLDRARGELFF. CDR3 DNA sequence: TGTGCCAGCAGCTTAGATCGGGCCCGGGGGGAGCTGTTTTTT.

This clonotype has a handful of counts. This rearrangement joins TRBV18 to TRBJ1-1; D is unclear. The germline gives CDR1 KGHSH, CDR2 LQKENI. This CDR3 spans 15 amino acids. V lost 5 bases and J 0 bases, leaving 13 bases between the germline ends. The CDR3 here is CASSKKTVMNTEAFF. CDR3 sequence (DNA): TGTGCCAGCTCAAAAAAAACAGTTATGAACACTGAAGCTTTCTTT.

This clonotype was observed at least ten times. The germline gene is not matched at one end of the junction; a read error may be the cause. In DNA form, the CDR3 reads TGTGCCAGCAGTCAAGGGCGGACAACTAATGAAAAACTGTTTTTT. Translated: CASSQGRTTNEKLFF. The chain joins TRBV14 to TRBJ1-4; D is undetermined. This CDR3 has 15 residues. Germline-derived CDR1 and CDR2 are SGHDN and FVKESK. Full variable domain (remainder filled in from reference TRBV14 and TRBJ1-4): EAGVTQFPSHSVIEKGQTVTLRCDPISGHDNLYWYRRVMGKEIKFLLHFVKESKQDESGMPNNRFLAERTGGTYSTLKVQPAELEDSGVYFCASSQGRTTNEKLFFGSGTQLSVL.

This chain uses TRBV20-1 with TRBJ1-1; TRBD1 matches 9 bases. Per germline, CDR1 DFQATT and CDR2 SNEGSKA (reference sequence). The CDR3 extends over 17 amino acids. The V and J ends lost 3 bases and 5 bases, in that order; junction bases with no gene match: 16. Here the CDR3 reads CSASRGDRVIGRTEAFF. The CDR3, as DNA: TGCAGTGCTAGTAGGGGGGACAGGGTAATAGGAAGGACTGAAGCTTTCTTT.

Ten or more counts support this clonotype. The chain links TRBV29-1 to TRBJ1-2; D remains unclear. CDR1 is SQVTM and CDR2 is ANQGSEA in the germline V gene. The CDR3 runs to 11 residues. Trimming removed 1 base at V and 6 bases at J, with 6 bases between. CDR3 nucleotides: TGCAGCGTTGAAGGGGTGAATGGCTACACCTTC. It yields the protein CSVEGVNGYTF.

This clonotype occurred many times. V gene TRBV10-3 combines with J gene TRBJ1-2; 8 positions agree with TRBD1. Trimming at V came to 0 bases and at J to 4 bases, leaving 13 bases not matched to a gene. The CDR3 length is 18 residues. CDR1 is ENHRY, CDR2 SYGVKD, per germline. The CDR3 nucleotides read TGTGCCATCAGTGAGTCGGGAGGCAGGGGGCGAGGTCGCTATGGCTACACCTTC. Encoded protein: CAISESGGRGRGRYGYTF.

Many counts were recorded for this clonotype. This chain links TRBV7-9 with TRBJ2-7; perhaps TRBD1 as D (6 bases). The CDR3 length is 13 residues. V shed 5 bases and J shed 0 bases, with 8 bases lying between them. Germline CDR1 and CDR2: SEHNR and FQNEAQ (reference sequence). The CDR3 nucleotides are TGTGCCAGCAGCCAGGGGAGCTCCTACGAGCAGTACTTC. Translation gives CASSQGSSYEQYF.

This clonotype was recorded at least ten times. V usage is TRBV14 and J usage is TRBJ1-6; D gene ambiguous. CDR1 SGHDN and CDR2 FVKESK come from the germline V gene. The CDR3 totals 13 residues. The ends were cut back, 0 bases at V and 10 bases at J, with 7 bases in the middle. This CDR3 reads CASSQEARSPLHF. CDR3 DNA: TGTGCCAGCAGCCAAGAAGCGAGGTCACCCCTCCACTTT.

V and J are TRBV28 and TRBJ1-5, with 7 bases lining up with TRBD1. This CDR3 comprises 17 residues. Germline assignment: CDR1 MDHEN and CDR2 SYDVKM. Trimming at V came to 5 bases and at J to 0 bases, leaving 10 bases not matched to a gene. CDR3 in amino acids: CASSPAGTVLSNQPQHF. CDR3 bases: TGTGCCAGCAGTCCCGCCGGGACAGTTCTTAGCAATCAGCCCCAGCATTTT.

This clonotype was observed many times. V usage is TRBV28 and J usage is TRBJ2-4; perhaps TRBD1 as D (6 bases). Trimming removed 2 bases from V and 3 bases from J, with 11 bases in between. Germline V CDR1 and CDR2: MDHEN, SYDVKM. The CDR3 is 15 residues long. The CDR3 DNA follows: TGTGCCAGCAGTTTACAACAGGGTGTCAAAAACATTCAGTACTTC. As protein: CASSLQQGVKNIQYF.

This clonotype was seen many times. The chain joins TRBV15 to TRBJ2-6; D gene ambiguous. Germline CDR1 LNHNV, CDR2 YYDKDF (reference sequence). The length of the CDR3 is 14 residues. V lost 6 bases, J lost 4 bases, and 10 bases lay in between. The CDR3 spells CATRTQRGANVLTF. Written as DNA, the CDR3 is TGTGCCACCAGGACCCAGAGAGGGGCCAACGTCCTGACTTTC. Combining the CDR3 with reference TRBV15 and TRBJ2-6 gives the whole variable domain DAMVIQNPRYQVTQFGKPVTLSCSQTLNHNVMYWYQQKSSQAPKLLFHYYDKDFNNEADTPDNFQSRRPNTSFCFLDIRSPGLGDTAMYLCATRTQRGANVLTFGAGSRLTVL.

This clonotype showed up many times. V and J are TRBV2 and TRBJ2-3; no firm D call. V lost 7 bases, J lost 2 bases, and 7 bases lay in between. The length of the CDR3 is 12 residues. The V gene's germline CDR1 is SNHLY and CDR2 FYNNEI. The CDR3: CASNRLTDTQYF. CDR3 DNA: TGTGCCAGCAACAGACTCACAGATACGCAGTATTTT.

This clonotype has ten or more counts. One end of the junction fails to match germline, which may point to a read error. The chain employs TRBV24-1 and TRBJ2-1, with 8 bases that match TRBD1. The CDR3 runs 13 residues. Germline CDR1 KGHDR, CDR2 SFDVKD. For the CDR3, the DNA is TGTGCCACCAGTGACGCGGGGACAGGACGATCGCTCTTC. Amino acid sequence: CATSDAGTGRSLF.

This clonotype was detected many times. The CDR3 DNA reads TGTGCCAGCTGGGATGGGGTCACCGGGGAGCTGTTTTTT. Protein product: CASWDGVTGELFF. V and J are TRBV6-1 and TRBJ2-2, with unresolved D. The germline V gene has CDR1 MNHNS and CDR2 SASEGT. The CDR3 covers 13 residues. V was pared by 8 bases and J by 4 bases, with 11 bases between.

This clonotype was detected many times. The chain joins TRBV7-9 to TRBJ1-1; 7 bases are shared with TRBD1. The V gene's germline CDR1 is SEHNR and CDR2 FQNEAQ (reference sequence). The CDR3 contains 14 residues. Unmatched junction bases numbered 10, after V lost 5 bases and J lost 7 bases. The DNA of the CDR3 is TGTGCCAGCAGCCCCAGGTCGGACAGGAGTGAAGCTTTCTTT. It specifies CASSPRSDRSEAFF.

The chain has TRBV5-1 and TRBJ2-1, with a tentative D call TRBD2 (6 bases). Germline values: CDR1 SGHRS, CDR2 YFSETQ. The V and J ends lost 3 bases and 10 bases respectively, with 11 bases between them. This CDR3 is 12 amino acids long. As DNA, the CDR3 is TGCGCCAGCAGCTCGGGACTGACAGAGCAGTTCTTC. It encodes CASSSGLTEQFF.

This clonotype was counted only a few times. V and J are TRBV28 and TRBJ2-3, with D possibly being TRBD1 (5 bases). The germline CDR1 and CDR2 sequences are MDHEN and SYDVKM. V dropped 3 bases and J dropped 2 bases, with 12 bases sitting between them. This CDR3 is 15 amino acids long. Here the CDR3 reads CASSLRLGATDTQYF. The DNA of the CDR3 is TGTGCCAGCAGTTTGCGGCTAGGGGCCACAGATACGCAGTATTTT.

This clonotype was observed many times. The CDR3 coding sequence is TGCGCCAGCAGGGGGCCGGATACGCAGTATTTT. It yields the protein CASRGPDTQYF. The chain employs TRBV10-2 and TRBJ2-3; D possibly corresponds to TRBD1 (5 bases). The germline V gene has CDR1 WSHSY and CDR2 SAAADI. V lost 6 bases to trimming and J lost 6 bases, with 7 bases between them. This CDR3 has 11 amino acids.

This clonotype occurred a few times. V gene TRBV14 combines with J gene TRBJ2-5; D remains unclear. The V end was cut by 8 bases, the J end by 1 base, with 11 bases between. The CDR3 is 13 residues long. In germline, CDR1 is SGHDN, CDR2 FVKESK. The CDR3 reads CASRRTVQETQYF. The CDR3, as DNA: TGTGCCAGCCGGCGAACAGTCCAAGAGACCCAGTACTTC.

There are many counts of this clonotype. The chain couples TRBV7-2 to TRBJ1-2, with D tentatively TRBD1 (6 bases). CDR1 and CDR2 from the germline V gene are SGHTA and FQGNSA. V was cut by 4 bases and J by 8 bases, with 14 bases left in between. The CDR3 has 13 residues. The CDR3: CASSSDSIRGYTF. The CDR3 DNA follows: TGTGCCAGCAGCTCGGACAGCATACGGGGCTACACCTTC.

This clonotype was observed a handful of times. The J gene is TRBJ1-6, the V gene TRBV20-1; no clear D gene. With 2 bases removed from V and 0 bases from J, the gap between germline ends came to 5 bases. The CDR3 runs to 14 residues. Germline CDR1 DFQATT, CDR2 SNEGSKA (reference sequence). The CDR3 DNA reads TGCAGTGCTAGACCGAGCTCCTATAATTCACCCCTCCACTTT. The encoded protein is CSARPSSYNSPLHF.

Many counts were recorded for this clonotype. The genes are TRBV28 and TRBJ2-5, with TRBD1 as a possible D gene (6 bases). Germline CDR1 MDHEN, CDR2 SYDVKM. The CDR3 is 15 residues long. V was clipped by 6 bases and J by 7 bases, with 21 bases between them. The CDR3 reads CASSSSRQAERTQYF. For the CDR3, the DNA is TGTGCCAGCAGCTCATCCAGACAGGCCGAGAGGACCCAGTACTTC.

This clonotype was seen ten or more times. The rearrangement joins TRBV7-2 to TRBJ1-5; D gene unclear. V dropped 8 bases and J dropped 2 bases, with 10 bases sitting between them. CDR1 and CDR2 from the germline V gene are SGHTA and FQGNSA. There are 13 residues in the CDR3. The CDR3 region is CASANEGNQPQHF. The CDR3 DNA reads TGTGCCAGCGCCAACGAGGGCAATCAGCCCCAGCATTTT.

This clonotype was observed many times. The chain combines TRBV20-1 with TRBJ2-7; TRBD2 matches 7 bases. The CDR3 covers 14 residues. Germline-derived CDR1 and CDR2 are DFQATT and SNEGSKA (reference sequence). Germline trimming cut 6 bases from V and 3 bases from J; bases unmatched to any gene: 11. CDR3 sequence: CSASGGGNFYEQYV. The CDR3 DNA is TGCAGTGCCAGCGGCGGGGGAAATTTCTACGAGCAGTACGTC.